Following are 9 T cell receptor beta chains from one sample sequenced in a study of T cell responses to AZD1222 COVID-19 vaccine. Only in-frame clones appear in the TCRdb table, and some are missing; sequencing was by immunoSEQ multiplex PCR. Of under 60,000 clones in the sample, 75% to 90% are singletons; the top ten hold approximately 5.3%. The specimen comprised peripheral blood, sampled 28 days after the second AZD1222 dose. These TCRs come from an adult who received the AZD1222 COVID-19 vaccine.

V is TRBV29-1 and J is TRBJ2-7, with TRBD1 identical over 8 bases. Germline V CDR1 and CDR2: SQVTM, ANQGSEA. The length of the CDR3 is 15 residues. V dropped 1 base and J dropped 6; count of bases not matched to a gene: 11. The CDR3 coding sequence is TGCAGCGTTGAAGCCGGGGACAGGACAGCCCCCGAGCAGTACTTC. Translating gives CSVEAGDRTAPEQYF.

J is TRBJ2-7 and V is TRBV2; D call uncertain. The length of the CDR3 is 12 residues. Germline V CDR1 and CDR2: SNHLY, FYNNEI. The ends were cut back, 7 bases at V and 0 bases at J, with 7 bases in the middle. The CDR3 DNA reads TGTGCCAGCATTCTAATCTCCTACGAGCAGTACTTC. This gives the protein CASILISYEQYF.

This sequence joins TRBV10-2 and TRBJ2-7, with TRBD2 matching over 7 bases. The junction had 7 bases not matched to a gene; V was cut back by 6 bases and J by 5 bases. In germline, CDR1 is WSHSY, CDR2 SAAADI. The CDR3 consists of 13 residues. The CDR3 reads CASRVGGVNEQYF. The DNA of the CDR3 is TGCGCCAGCAGGGTGGGGGGGGTTAACGAGCAGTACTTC.

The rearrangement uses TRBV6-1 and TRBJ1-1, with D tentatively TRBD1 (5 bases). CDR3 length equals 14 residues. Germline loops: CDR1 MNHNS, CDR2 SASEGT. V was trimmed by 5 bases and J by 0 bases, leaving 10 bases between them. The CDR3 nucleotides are TGTGCCAGCAGTTCCCGACAGATGAACACTGAAGCTTTCTTT. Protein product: CASSSRQMNTEAFF.

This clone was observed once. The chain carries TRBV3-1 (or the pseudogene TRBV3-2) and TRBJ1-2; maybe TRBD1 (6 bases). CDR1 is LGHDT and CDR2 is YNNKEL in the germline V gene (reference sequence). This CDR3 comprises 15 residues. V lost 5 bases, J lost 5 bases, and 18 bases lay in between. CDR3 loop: CASSVQGWGAYGYTF. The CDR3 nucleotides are TGTGCCAGCAGCGTACAGGGTTGGGGGGCTTATGGCTACACCTTC.

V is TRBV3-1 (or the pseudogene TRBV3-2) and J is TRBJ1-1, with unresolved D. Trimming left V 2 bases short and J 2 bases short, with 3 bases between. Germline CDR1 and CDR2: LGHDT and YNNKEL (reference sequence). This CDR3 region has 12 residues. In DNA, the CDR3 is TGTGCCAGCAGCCAACTTAACACTGAAGCTTTCTTT. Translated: CASSQLNTEAFF.

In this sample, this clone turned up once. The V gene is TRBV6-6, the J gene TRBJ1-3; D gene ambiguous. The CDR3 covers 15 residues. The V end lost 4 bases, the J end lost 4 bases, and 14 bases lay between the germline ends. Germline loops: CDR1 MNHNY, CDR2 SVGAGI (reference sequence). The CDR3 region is CASSSRTSGGNTIYF. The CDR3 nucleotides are TGTGCCAGCAGTTCGCGGACTTCGGGAGGAAACACCATATATTTT.

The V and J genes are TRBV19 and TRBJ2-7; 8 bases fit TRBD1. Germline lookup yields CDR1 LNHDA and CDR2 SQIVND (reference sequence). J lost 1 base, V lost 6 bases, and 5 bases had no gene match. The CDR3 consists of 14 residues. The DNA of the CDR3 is TGTGCCAGTAGAGACAGGGGTGAATCCTACGAGCAGTACTTC. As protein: CASRDRGESYEQYF. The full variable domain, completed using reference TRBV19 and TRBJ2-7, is DGGITQSPKYLFRKEGQNVTLSCEQNLNHDAMYWYRQDPGQGLRLIYYSQIVNDFQKGDIAEGYSVSREKKESFPLTVTSAQKNPTAFYLCASRDRGESYEQYFGPGTRLTVT.

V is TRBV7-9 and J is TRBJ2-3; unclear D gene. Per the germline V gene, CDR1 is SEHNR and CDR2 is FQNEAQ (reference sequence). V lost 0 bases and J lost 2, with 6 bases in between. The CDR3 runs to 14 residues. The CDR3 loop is CASSLASITDTQYF. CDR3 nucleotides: TGTGCCAGCAGCTTAGCGTCTATCACAGATACGCAGTATTTT.